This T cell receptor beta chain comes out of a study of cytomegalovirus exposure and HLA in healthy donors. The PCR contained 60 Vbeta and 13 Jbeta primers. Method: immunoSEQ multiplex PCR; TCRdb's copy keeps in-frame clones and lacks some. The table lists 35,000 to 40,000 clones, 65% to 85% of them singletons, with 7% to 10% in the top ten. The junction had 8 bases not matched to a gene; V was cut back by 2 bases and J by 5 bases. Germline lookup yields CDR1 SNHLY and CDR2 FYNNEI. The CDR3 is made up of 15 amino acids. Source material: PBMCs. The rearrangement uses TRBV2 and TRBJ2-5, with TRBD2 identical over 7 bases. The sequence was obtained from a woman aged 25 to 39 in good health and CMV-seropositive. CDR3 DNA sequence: TGTGCCAGCAGTGAAACGGGGAGGGCCACGGAGACCCAGTACTTC. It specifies CASSETGRATETQYF.